The clone carrying this TCR beta chain has just a few counts. The data are from a study of blood T cell repertoires in COVID-19. On the study more broadly: Sites across the United States, Italy and Spain contributed samples from acute and convalescent COVID-19. T cells, B-cell-depleted T cells, or PBMCs supplied cDNA or gDNA.

Clones were sequenced by immunoSEQ multiplex PCR, and TCRdb holds only the in-frame ones, with some missing. This sample carries more than 150,000 clones, around 80% of them seen once, and the ten largest clones take around 7%. Trimming stripped 4 bases from V and 6 bases from J, with 16 bases between. Germline V CDR1 and CDR2: LNHDA, SQIVND (reference sequence). CDR3 length equals 14 residues. The TCR was taken from a human donor in a cohort sampled during active COVID-19. The J gene is TRBJ2-7, the V gene TRBV19; a possible D gene is TRBD2 (6 bases). The sequenced material came from peripheral blood. CDR3 coding DNA: TGTGCCAGTAGTAGGGCGGACCCGCGGGGCGAGCAGTACTTC. It translates to CASSRADPRGEQYF.